The 21 T cell receptor beta chains given below trace back to one sample, sequenced in a study of yellow fever vaccine responses in identical twins listed by TCRdb under 2018. Receptor amplification or capture employed RT-PCR. The sequencer was an Illumina HiSeq 2500. TCRdb handled the public reads itself, with Q25 trimming in fastp and clone calling in MiXCR, and kept productive beta chains. Identical CDR3 proteins give one entry, which carries the most common genes and DNA. The sample contains about 9,000 distinct CDR3 sequences, around 80% of them found a single time. The biggest ten clones account for 2% to 2.5% of the sample. The sample was T cells from blood (PBMCs), unsorted or a sorted subset (not recorded which), taken before or after yellow fever vaccination (not recorded which). The receptors were gathered from a woman in her late teens or twenties who received the yellow fever vaccine. Donor details come from another sample of the same person, matched by shared clones.

The table lists this clonotype with a count of one. J is TRBJ1-2 and V is TRBV20-1, with D unclear. The germline V gene encodes CDR1 DFQATT and CDR2 SNEGSKA (reference sequence). V lost 3 bases and J 4 bases, leaving 6 bases between the germline ends. The CDR3 has 11 amino acids. The CDR3 here is CSASTSYGYTF. The CDR3 DNA sequence: TGCAGTGCTAGCACGAGCTATGGCTACACCTTC.

This rearrangement joins TRBV20-1 to TRBJ2-2; 9 bases align to TRBD2. With V trimmed by 5 bases and J by 2 bases, 3 bases remained unmatched. CDR3 length equals 14 residues. Per germline, CDR1 DFQATT and CDR2 SNEGSKA (reference sequence). This CDR3 reads CSALSGGNTGELFF. Here the CDR3 DNA reads TGCAGTGCTCTTAGCGGGGGAAACACCGGGGAGCTGTTTTTT.

This chain links TRBV11-3 with TRBJ1-5; D uncertain. The CDR3 extends over 17 amino acids. CDR1 and CDR2 (germline): SGHNT, YENEEA. The V end lost 0 bases, the J end lost 4 bases, and 16 bases lay between the germline ends. DNA for the CDR3: TGTGCCAGCAGCTTAGAGAACGCCAGGTTGGGAAATCAGCCCCAGCATTTT. This gives the protein CASSLENARLGNQPQHF. The variable domain in full, with the rest retrieved from reference TRBV11-3 and TRBJ1-5, is EAGVVQSPRYKIIEKKQPVAFWCNPISGHNTLYWYLQNLGQGPELLIRYENEEAVDDSQLPKDRFSAERLKGVDSTLKIQPAELGDSAVYLCASSLENARLGNQPQHFGDGTRLSIL.

The chain couples TRBV2 to TRBJ2-1, with no clear D. From germline, CDR1 is SNHLY and CDR2 FYNNEI. V was clipped by 4 bases and J by 4 bases, with 5 bases between them. The CDR3 runs to 12 residues. Here the CDR3 reads CASSAIYNEQFF. The CDR3 region has the DNA TGTGCCAGCAGTGCGATTTACAATGAGCAGTTCTTC.

The chain carries TRBV5-6 and TRBJ2-5, with 9 bases identical to TRBD1. Per the germline V gene, CDR1 is SGHDT and CDR2 is YYEEEE. This CDR3 has 15 residues. Losses at the gene ends were 3 bases for V and 5 bases for J; bases not matched to a gene: 8. CDR3 sequence: CASSWGTGMVETQYF. The CDR3 bases are TGTGCCAGCAGCTGGGGGACAGGGATGGTGGAGACCCAGTACTTC.

The V and J genes are TRBV2 and TRBJ2-1; TRBD1 agrees at 7 bases. This CDR3 spans 15 amino acids. Germline V gives CDR1 SNHLY, CDR2 FYNNEI. V lost 4 bases to trimming and J lost 0 bases; unmatched junction nucleotides: 3. The chain's CDR3 is CASSVGDSSYNEQFF. As DNA, the CDR3 is TGTGCCAGCAGTGTGGGGGACAGCTCCTACAATGAGCAGTTCTTC.

The rearrangement links TRBV12-3 or TRBV12-4 to TRBJ2-2; D is unresolved. The CDR3 has 12 amino acids. The ends were cut back, 7 bases at V and 5 bases at J, with 8 bases in the middle. The CDR3 here is CASNRGTGELFF. DNA for the CDR3: TGTGCCAGCAACCGCGGTACCGGGGAGCTGTTTTTT.

The J gene is TRBJ1-1, the V gene TRBV4-1; D is possibly TRBD1 (5 bases). The CDR3 totals 18 residues. CDR1 is MGHRA, CDR2 YSYEKL, per germline. Trimming pared 0 bases from V and 3 bases from J, leaving 20 bases between. The CDR3 bases are TGCGCCAGCAGCCAAGATAGGTTTCGCGAGGGGTTGGACACTGAAGCTTTCTTT. Protein: CASSQDRFREGLDTEAFF.

This chain uses TRBV2 with TRBJ1-2, with D perhaps TRBD1 (6 bases). CDR3 length: 15 amino acids. From germline, CDR1 is SNHLY and CDR2 FYNNEI. V shed 7 bases and J shed 3 bases, with 18 bases lying between them. CDR3 residues: CASTEANRADYGYTF. CDR3 sequence (DNA): TGTGCCAGCACCGAAGCGAACAGGGCCGACTATGGCTACACCTTC.

The CDR3: CASSLTGEGMVTDTQYF. DNA for the CDR3: TGTGCCAGCAGCTTAACGGGGGAAGGGATGGTGACAGATACGCAGTATTTT. The chain has TRBV11-3 and TRBJ2-3, with a tentative D call TRBD2 (6 bases). From germline, CDR1 is SGHNT and CDR2 YENEEA. The CDR3 contains 17 residues. Between the trimmed V and J ends, which lost 2 bases and 3 bases, there was a span of 18 bases. Using reference TRBV11-3 and TRBJ2-3 for the parts outside the CDR3, the full variable domain is EAGVVQSPRYKIIEKKQPVAFWCNPISGHNTLYWYLQNLGQGPELLIRYENEEAVDDSQLPKDRFSAERLKGVDSTLKIQPAELGDSAVYLCASSLTGEGMVTDTQYFGPGTRLTVL.

The chain uses TRBV15 and TRBJ1-5; D is perhaps TRBD1 (6 bases). Germline-derived CDR1 and CDR2 are LNHNV and YYDKDF (reference sequence). Trimming took 8 bases from V and 3 from J, leaving 11 bases between them. CDR3 length: 13 amino acids. CDR3 nucleotide sequence: TGTGCCACCTCGACAGGATACAATCAGCCCCAGCATTTT. This translates into CATSTGYNQPQHF.

The chain joins TRBV9 to TRBJ2-1, with D unresolved. The CDR3 sequence is 13 residues long. V shed 0 bases and J shed 6 bases, with 7 bases lying between them. The germline V gene has CDR1 SGDLS and CDR2 YYNGEE. The CDR3 region is CASSVDSSNEQFF. CDR3 nucleotides: TGTGCCAGCAGCGTAGACTCCAGCAATGAGCAGTTCTTC.

The chain couples TRBV3-1 to TRBJ1-2, with 7 bases aligning to TRBD1. J lost 4 bases, V lost 6 bases, and 5 bases had no gene match. From germline, CDR1 is LGHDT and CDR2 YNNKEL (reference sequence). The CDR3 runs to 13 residues. The CDR3 DNA reads as TGTGCCAGCAGATTACAGGGGATCTATGGCTACACCTTC. Amino acids: CASRLQGIYGYTF.

CDR3 sequence: CATSRESGRQTGELFF. The CDR3 nucleotides are TGTGCCACCAGCAGAGAATCAGGGCGCCAAACCGGGGAGCTGTTTTTT. This rearrangement joins TRBV15 to TRBJ2-2, with a weak D call TRBD1 (5 bases). The V end was cut by 0 bases, the J end by 5 bases, with 13 bases between. The CDR3 covers 16 residues. Germline CDR1 LNHNV, CDR2 YYDKDF (reference sequence).

The CDR3 is CATSRSPWGDTQYF. DNA for the CDR3: TGTGCCACCAGCAGATCCCCGTGGGGAGATACGCAGTATTTT. This chain connects TRBV15 to TRBJ2-3, with D unresolved. The CDR3 length is 14 residues. The V and J ends lost 2 bases and 5 bases respectively, with 11 bases between them. Germline CDR1 LNHNV, CDR2 YYDKDF (reference sequence).

The chain has TRBV15 and TRBJ1-3; TRBD1 matches 8 bases. This CDR3 comprises 17 residues. Unmatched junction bases numbered 13, after V lost 5 bases and J lost 4 bases. The germline CDR1 and CDR2 sequences are LNHNV and YYDKDF (reference sequence). CDR3 bases: TGTGCCACCAGCGCTCCGTCGACAGGGGACGGAGGAAACACCATATATTTT. Residues: CATSAPSTGDGGNTIYF.

V and J are TRBV18 and TRBJ1-1; 10 nucleotides match TRBD1. CDR1 is KGHSH and CDR2 is LQKENI in the germline V gene. The CDR3 totals 14 residues. V was pared by 4 bases and J by 3 bases, with 2 bases of the junction left unmatched. The CDR3 DNA follows: TGTGCCAGCTCACACGGGACAGGGGACACTGAAGCTTTCTTT. This encodes CASSHGTGDTEAFF.

This sequence joins TRBV12-3 or TRBV12-4 and TRBJ2-1, with 7 bases that match TRBD1. The CDR3 is 14 amino acids. The V gene end was trimmed by 5 bases and the J gene end by 4 bases; junction bases not matched to a gene: 5. The CDR3 protein is CASSSRDRYNEQFF. The CDR3 coding sequence is TGTGCCAGCAGTAGCCGGGACAGATACAATGAGCAGTTCTTC.

The gene calls are TRBV11-2 and TRBJ2-7; no reliable D call. The CDR3 totals 14 residues. V was pared by 1 base and J by 0 bases, with 7 bases between. Germline lookup yields CDR1 SGHAT and CDR2 FQNNGV. The CDR3 loop is CASSLGGSSYEQYF. In DNA form, the CDR3 reads TGTGCCAGCAGCTTAGGCGGTAGCTCCTACGAGCAGTACTTC.

This clonotype was counted once. One end of the junction does not line up with germline, which may come from a read error. The rearrangement links TRBV18 to TRBJ2-7; D is uncertain. The CDR3 runs 13 residues. Germline V CDR1 and CDR2: KGHSH, LQKENI. CDR3 sequence reads: CASSPSPTSEQHF. The DNA for the CDR3 is TGTGCCAGCTCACCCAGCCCCACCTCCGAGCAGCACTTC.

V gene TRBV10-3 combines with J gene TRBJ2-2; 8 nucleotides match TRBD2. The V gene end was trimmed by 9 bases and the J gene end by 5 bases; junction bases not matched to a gene: 2. Looked up from germline, CDR1 is ENHRY and CDR2 is SYGVKD. The CDR3 has 12 residues. In nucleotides, the CDR3 is TGTGCCATAGGGACTAGTACCGGGGAGCTGTTTTTT. Its protein product is CAIGTSTGELFF.